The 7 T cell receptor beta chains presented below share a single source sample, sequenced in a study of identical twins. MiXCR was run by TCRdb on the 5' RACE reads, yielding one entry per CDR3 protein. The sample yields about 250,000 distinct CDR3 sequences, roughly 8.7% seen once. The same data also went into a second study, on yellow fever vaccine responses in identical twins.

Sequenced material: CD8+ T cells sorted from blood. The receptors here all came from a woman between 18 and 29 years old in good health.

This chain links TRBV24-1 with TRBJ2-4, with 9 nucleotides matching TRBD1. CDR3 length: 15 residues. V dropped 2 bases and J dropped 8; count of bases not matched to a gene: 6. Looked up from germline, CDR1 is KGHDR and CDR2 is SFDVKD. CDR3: CATSDSAGQGYIQYF. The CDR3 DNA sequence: TGTGCCACCAGTGATTCAGCGGGACAGGGTTACATTCAGTACTTC.

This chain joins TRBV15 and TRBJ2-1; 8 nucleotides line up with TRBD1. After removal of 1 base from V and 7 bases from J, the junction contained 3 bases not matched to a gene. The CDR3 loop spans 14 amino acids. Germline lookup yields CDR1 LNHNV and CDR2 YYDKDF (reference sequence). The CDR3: CATSRAGGLNEQFF. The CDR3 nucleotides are TGTGCCACCAGCAGAGCAGGGGGCCTAAATGAGCAGTTCTTC.

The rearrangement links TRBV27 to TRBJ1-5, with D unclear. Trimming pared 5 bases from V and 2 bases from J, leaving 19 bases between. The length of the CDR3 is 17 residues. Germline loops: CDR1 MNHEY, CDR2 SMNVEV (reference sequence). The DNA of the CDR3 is TGTGCCAGCAGTGGCGGCGATGAGGGCGGAGGCAATCAGCCCCAGCATTTT. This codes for CASSGGDEGGGNQPQHF.

CDR3: CASSDRWGTAGTADTQYF. CDR3 in DNA: TGTGCCAGCAGCGACAGGTGGGGGACAGCGGGAACGGCAGATACGCAGTATTTT. The chain couples TRBV11-1 to TRBJ2-3; tentatively, D is TRBD1 or TRBD2 (7 bases each). Trimming shortened V by 5 bases and J by 4 bases, and 25 bases separated the two germline ends. Germline CDR1 and CDR2: SGHAT and FQDESV (reference sequence). The CDR3 has 18 amino acids.

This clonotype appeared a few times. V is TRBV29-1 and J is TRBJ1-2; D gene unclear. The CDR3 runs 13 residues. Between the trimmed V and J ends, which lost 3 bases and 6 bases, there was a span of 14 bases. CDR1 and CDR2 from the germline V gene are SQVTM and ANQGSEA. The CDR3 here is CSVDVGNTDGYTF. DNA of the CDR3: TGCAGCGTTGATGTTGGAAACACTGATGGCTACACCTTC.

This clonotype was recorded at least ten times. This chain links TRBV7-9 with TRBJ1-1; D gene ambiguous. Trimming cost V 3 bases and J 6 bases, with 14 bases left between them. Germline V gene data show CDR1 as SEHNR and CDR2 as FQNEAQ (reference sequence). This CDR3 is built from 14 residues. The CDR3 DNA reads TGTGCCAGCAGCTTTTGGGAGGGTTTCGCTGAAGCTTTCTTT. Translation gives CASSFWEGFAEAFF.

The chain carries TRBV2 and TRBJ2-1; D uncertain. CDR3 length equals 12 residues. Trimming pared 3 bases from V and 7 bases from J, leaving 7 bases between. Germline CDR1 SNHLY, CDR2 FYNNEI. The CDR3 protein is CASSEDRNEQFF. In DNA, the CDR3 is TGTGCCAGCAGTGAGGACCGAAATGAGCAGTTCTTC.